The 16 T cell receptor beta chains given below trace back to one sample, sequenced in a study of HIV-infected patients and healthy controls. All unsorted peripheral T cells were captured because whole blood was used without fractionation. Alpha and beta constant-region primers primed reverse transcription of around 500 ng RNA. Alpha and beta chain libraries were made separately by chain-specific third strand synthesis with multiplexing indices. Via MiXCR, TCRdb re-called the 5' RACE reads, giving one row per CDR3 protein. The table shows over 9,000 distinct CDR3 sequences, with 6.5% to 9.5% occurring only once. This sample comprised blood, obtained before antiretroviral therapy. These receptor sequences come from an adult with HIV infection. The donor label of this sample is uncertain.

Comment on this clonotype: Just one base apart from a much larger clone, this may be a read error. V is TRBV11-3 and J is TRBJ2-6; D is possibly TRBD1 (5 bases). CDR1 SGHNT and CDR2 YENEEA come from the germline V gene. The CDR3 sequence is 14 residues long. In DNA form, the CDR3 reads TGTGCCAGCAGCCCAGGAGCTGGGGCCAACATCCTGACTTTC. Translated: CASSPGAGANILTF. The whole variable domain, filled in from reference TRBV11-3 and TRBJ2-6, reads EAGVVQSPRYKIIEKKQPVAFWCNPISGHNTLYWYLQNLGQGPELLIRYENEEAVDDSQLPKDRFSAERLKGVDSTLKIQPAELGDSAVYLCASSPGAGANILTFGAGSRLTVL.

The rearrangement uses TRBV11-2 and TRBJ2-7, with TRBD1 matching over 11 bases. The V segment lost 4 bases and the J segment 3 bases; nucleotides outside the gene matches: 8. CDR3 length equals 16 residues. CDR1 is SGHAT, CDR2 FQNNGV, per germline. CDR3 DNA sequence: TGTGCCAGCAGCTCCCGGACCGGGACAGGGGGCTACGAGCAGTACTTC. Translating it yields CASSSRTGTGGYEQYF.

In its sample, this clonotype was seen once. The CDR3 DNA is TGCGCCAGCAGCCAAGGACAGGGAAGGTACACTGAAGCTTTCTTT. Residues: CASSQGQGRYTEAFF. The rearrangement joins TRBV4-1 to TRBJ1-1; 7 bases line up with TRBD1. Per germline, CDR1 MGHRA and CDR2 YSYEKL. Losses at the gene ends were 1 base for V and 3 bases for J; bases not matched to a gene: 5. The length of the CDR3 is 15 residues.

This clonotype was picked up many times. The V gene is TRBV7-2, the J gene TRBJ1-3, with D possibly TRBD1 on 5 matching bases. There are 16 residues in the CDR3. Trimming shortened V by 5 bases and J by 0 bases, and 14 bases separated the two germline ends. Germline CDR1 and CDR2: SGHTA and FQGNSA. The CDR3 loop reads CASSPPGAFSGNTIYF. CDR3 nucleotides: TGTGCCAGCAGCCCACCCGGGGCCTTCTCTGGAAACACCATATATTTT.

This clonotype was seen many times. The chain carries TRBV29-1 and TRBJ2-3, with 8 positions matching TRBD2. CDR1 is SQVTM and CDR2 is ANQGSEA in the germline V gene. Germline trimming cut 5 bases from V and 1 base from J; bases unmatched to any gene: 5. CDR3 length equals 14 residues. This CDR3 reads CSVFLLAGTDTQYF. CDR3 coding DNA: TGCAGCGTTTTCCTACTAGCGGGCACAGATACGCAGTATTTT.

This clonotype was counted between two and nine times. This sequence joins TRBV5-1 and TRBJ2-1, with 7 bases identical to TRBD1. CDR1 and CDR2 (germline): SGHRS, YFSETQ. The junction had 2 bases not matched to a gene; V was cut back by 3 bases and J by 2 bases. The CDR3 is 14 residues long. The CDR3 DNA reads TGCGCCAGCAGCTACAGGGGAACCTACAATGAGCAGTTCTTC. Protein sequence: CASSYRGTYNEQFF.

The sample holds many counts of this clonotype. The V gene is TRBV4-1, the J gene TRBJ1-1; 9 bases map to TRBD1. This CDR3 is built from 17 residues. Trimming at V came to 3 bases and at J to 0 bases, leaving 8 bases not matched to a gene. CDR1 MGHRA and CDR2 YSYEKL come from the germline V gene. The CDR3 region is CASSQITQGAVNTEAFF. CDR3 coding DNA: TGCGCCAGCAGCCAGATTACACAGGGGGCGGTGAACACTGAAGCTTTCTTT.

In this sample, this clonotype turned up many times. The genes are TRBV6-5 and TRBJ2-7; TRBD1 matches 7 bases. Germline assignment: CDR1 MNHEY and CDR2 SVGAGI. This CDR3 contains 14 residues. The V gene end was trimmed by 6 bases and the J gene end by 0 bases; junction bases not matched to a gene: 5. In DNA, the CDR3 is TGTGCCAGCAGCACGACAGGGAGCTCCTACGAGCAGTACTTC. Its translation: CASSTTGSSYEQYF.

This clonotype was detected many times. V and J are TRBV6-1 and TRBJ1-4, with 11 bases fitting TRBD1. CDR1 and CDR2 from the germline V gene are MNHNS and SASEGT. CDR3 length: 14 residues. Losses at the gene ends were 6 bases for V and 6 bases for J; bases not matched to a gene: 3. The CDR3 loop is CASRVGQGDEKLFF. CDR3 nucleotide sequence: TGTGCCAGCAGAGTGGGACAGGGGGATGAAAAACTGTTTTTT.

This clonotype was recorded at least ten times. The chain joins TRBV5-4 to TRBJ1-1; D not resolved. Germline CDR1 reads SGHNT; CDR2 reads YYREEE (reference sequence). V was cut by 1 base and J by 1 base, with 2 bases left in between. The CDR3 is 12 amino acids. As DNA, the CDR3 is TGTGCCAGCAGCTTGCCGAACACTGAAGCTTTCTTT. Translating gives CASSLPNTEAFF.

This clonotype was detected many times. The chain couples TRBV7-2 to TRBJ1-3; TRBD1 aligns across 8 bases. J gave up 3 bases and V 4 bases, and 8 bases lay outside the gene matches. Per germline, CDR1 SGHTA and CDR2 FQGNSA. This CDR3 region has 16 residues. Here the CDR3 DNA reads TGTGCCAGCAGCTCTCCAACAGGGGGTAGTGGAAACACCATATATTTT. Translation gives CASSSPTGGSGNTIYF.

The sample holds many counts of this clonotype. The chain recombines TRBV7-8 with TRBJ2-7; D could derive from TRBD1 or TRBD2 (5 bases each). With 4 bases removed from V and 5 bases from J, the gap between germline ends came to 15 bases. Germline-derived CDR1 and CDR2 are SGHVS and FQNEAQ. CDR3 length equals 14 residues. The CDR3 bases are TGTGCCAGCAGCTGGTCGGGGCCGAACGACGAGCAGTACTTC. Translated, it gives CASSWSGPNDEQYF.

This clonotype was recorded many times. CDR3 DNA: TGTGCCACCAGCAGAGAAGGCCCCCCGGCCCACGAGCAGTACTTC. It specifies CATSREGPPAHEQYF. The chain carries TRBV15 and TRBJ2-7; D unclear. The CDR3 is 15 amino acids. Germline CDR1 LNHNV, CDR2 YYDKDF (reference sequence). V lost 0 bases, J lost 5 bases, and 14 bases lay in between.

This clonotype appeared many times. This chain joins TRBV20-1 and TRBJ2-3, with a weak D call TRBD2 (5 bases). Between the trimmed V and J ends, which lost 3 bases and 1 base, there was a span of 17 bases. In germline, CDR1 is DFQATT, CDR2 SNEGSKA (reference sequence). The CDR3 extends over 16 amino acids. In DNA form, the CDR3 reads TGCAGTGCTAGGCGACGGGTGGGAGAAGGCACAGATACGCAGTATTTT. This encodes CSARRRVGEGTDTQYF.

This clonotype was seen at least ten times. The chain uses TRBV5-1 and TRBJ1-3; no clear D gene. The V end was cut by 2 bases, the J end by 0 bases, with 9 bases between. The CDR3 totals 15 residues. Germline loops: CDR1 SGHRS, CDR2 YFSETQ. In nucleotides, the CDR3 is TGCGCCAGCAGCTTTGACGGCCGCTCTGGAAACACCATATATTTT. Protein product: CASSFDGRSGNTIYF. The full variable domain, its missing parts supplied by reference TRBV5-1 and TRBJ1-3, is KAGVTQTPRYLIKTRGQQVTLSCSPISGHRSVSWYQQTPGQGLQFLFEYFSETQRNKGNFPGRFSGRQFSNSRSEMNVSTLELGDSALYLCASSFDGRSGNTIYFGEGSWLTVV.

This clonotype was seen repeatedly, ten times or more. V usage is TRBV5-4 and J usage is TRBJ1-2, with 9 bases aligning to TRBD1. CDR1 is SGHNT, CDR2 YYREEE, per germline (reference sequence). The CDR3 spans 15 residues. J was trimmed by 3 bases and V by 5 bases; bases with no gene match: 8. The CDR3 loop is CASSPTGGLDYGYTF. CDR3 DNA: TGTGCCAGCAGTCCGACAGGGGGGTTGGACTATGGCTACACCTTC.